This T cell receptor beta chain was captured in a study of blood T cells in healthy people across ages. Then a second PCR, running roughly 7 to 11 cycles, was carried out with a sample-barcoded 5' primer and a J-beta primer mix. TCRdb processed the 5' RACE reads anew with MiXCR; each CDR3 protein has one entry. The data show about 800,000 distinct CDR3 sequences, 20% to 25% seen once. The CDR3 has 11 residues. Germline assignment: CDR1 MGHDK and CDR2 SYGVNS. The data also belong to a second study, concerning T cells of mothers and their children. From that report: Microchimeric T cell clones that persisted were not detected.

The chain employs TRBV25-1 and TRBJ2-7; unclear D gene. With the DNA end fitting TRBJ2-1 better, the J assignment may be wrong. The TCR sequence derives from a boy under 18 in good health. Sequencing was carried out using blood. The CDR3 region is CASSAWNEQFF. CDR3 bases: TGTGCCAGCAGTGCGTGGAATGAGCAGTTCTTC.